This entry describes one T cell receptor beta chain. Antigen: not known. Genomic DNA (from each subset) was split evenly across several immunoSEQ plates. Clones were sequenced by immunoSEQ multiplex PCR, and TCRdb holds only the in-frame ones, with some missing. In the table there are 730,000 or so clones, about two thirds of which are singletons. CDR3 length: 14 residues. Germline assignment: CDR1 SNHLY and CDR2 FYNNEI. V was clipped by 4 bases and J by 2 bases, with 11 bases between them. This sample was taken from a study of shared clonotypes between healthy human individuals. Study-level findings and limits: Sampling used blood alone; tissue repertoires probably differ. For sorted subsets, rarefaction showed incomplete sequencing despite large depth.

Specimen: memory CD4+ T cells sorted from blood. Documented subset: CD45RA-negative fraction. The chain joins TRBV2 to TRBJ1-1; D gene uncertain. The receptor's source is a woman under 40 in good health. The CDR3 bases are TGTGCCAGCAGTGTTGTGACGGGTAACACTGAAGCTTTCTTT. Protein product: CASSVVTGNTEAFF.